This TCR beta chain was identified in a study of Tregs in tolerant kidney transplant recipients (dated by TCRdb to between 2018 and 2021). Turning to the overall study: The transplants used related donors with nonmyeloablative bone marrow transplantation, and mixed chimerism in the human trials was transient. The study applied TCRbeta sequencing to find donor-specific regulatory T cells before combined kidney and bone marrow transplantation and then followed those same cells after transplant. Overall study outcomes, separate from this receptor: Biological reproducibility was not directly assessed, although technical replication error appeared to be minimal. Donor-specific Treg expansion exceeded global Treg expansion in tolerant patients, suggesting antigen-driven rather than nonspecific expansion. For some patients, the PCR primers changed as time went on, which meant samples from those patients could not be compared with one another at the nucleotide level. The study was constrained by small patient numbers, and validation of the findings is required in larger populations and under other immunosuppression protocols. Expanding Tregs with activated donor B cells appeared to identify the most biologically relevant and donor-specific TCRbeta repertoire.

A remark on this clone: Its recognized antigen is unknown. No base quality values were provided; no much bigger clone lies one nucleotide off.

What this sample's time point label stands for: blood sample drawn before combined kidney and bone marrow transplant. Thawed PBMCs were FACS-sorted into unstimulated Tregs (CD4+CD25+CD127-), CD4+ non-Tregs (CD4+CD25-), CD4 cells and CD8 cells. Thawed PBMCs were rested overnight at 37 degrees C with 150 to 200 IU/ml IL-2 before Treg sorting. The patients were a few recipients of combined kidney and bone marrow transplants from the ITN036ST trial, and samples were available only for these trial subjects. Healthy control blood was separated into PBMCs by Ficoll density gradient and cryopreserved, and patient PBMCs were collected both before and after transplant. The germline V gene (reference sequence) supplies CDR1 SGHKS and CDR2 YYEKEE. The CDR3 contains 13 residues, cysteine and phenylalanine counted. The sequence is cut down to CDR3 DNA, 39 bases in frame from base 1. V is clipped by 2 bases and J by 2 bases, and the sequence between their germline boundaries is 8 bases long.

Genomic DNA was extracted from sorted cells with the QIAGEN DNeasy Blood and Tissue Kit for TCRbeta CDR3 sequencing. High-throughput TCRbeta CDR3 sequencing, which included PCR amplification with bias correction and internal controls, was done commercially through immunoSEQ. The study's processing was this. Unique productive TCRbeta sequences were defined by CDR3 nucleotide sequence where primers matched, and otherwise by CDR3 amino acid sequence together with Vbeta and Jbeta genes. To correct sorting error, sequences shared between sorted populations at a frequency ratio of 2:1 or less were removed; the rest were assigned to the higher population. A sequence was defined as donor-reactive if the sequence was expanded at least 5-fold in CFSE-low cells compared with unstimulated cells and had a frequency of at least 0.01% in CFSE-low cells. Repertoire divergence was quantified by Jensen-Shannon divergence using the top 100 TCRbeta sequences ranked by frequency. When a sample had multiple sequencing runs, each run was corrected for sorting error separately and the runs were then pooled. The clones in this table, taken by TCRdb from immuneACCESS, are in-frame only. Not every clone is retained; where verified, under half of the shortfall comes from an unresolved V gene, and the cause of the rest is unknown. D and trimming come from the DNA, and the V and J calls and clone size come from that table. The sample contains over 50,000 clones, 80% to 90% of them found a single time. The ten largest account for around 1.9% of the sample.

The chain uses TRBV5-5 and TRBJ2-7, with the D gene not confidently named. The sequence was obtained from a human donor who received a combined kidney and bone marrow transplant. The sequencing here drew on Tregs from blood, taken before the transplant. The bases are TGTGCCAGCAGCTTTCAGGTGACCTACGAGCAGTACTTC. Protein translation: CASSFQVTYEQYF.